This T cell receptor beta chain was recorded in a study of human T cells and chemical hapten exposure. Study-wide context: The patients, most of them female, presented with alopecia areata, totalis or universalis.

This clonotype has at least ten counts. V dropped 0 bases and J dropped 3 bases, with 4 bases sitting between them. Germline V gives CDR1 SNHLY, CDR2 FYNNEI. CDR3 size: 13 residues. Described time point: patch test 1, 2 weeks after DPC sensitization. Treatment specified: therapeutic diphenylcyclopropenone sensitization with weekly scalp DPC. Individual cDNA molecules in this library carried unique molecular identifiers. TCRdb re-analysed the RACE reads in MiXCR, keeping a single row per CDR3 protein. The sample has some 400,000 distinct CDR3 sequences, roughly 5% seen once. This receptor was obtained from a woman in her forties or fifties with alopecia areata. Some clones in this sample may be carry-over from other donors' samples. This sequence joins TRBV2 and TRBJ2-3; D is undetermined. Sequenced here: whole blood, sampled in connection with sensitization to the hapten diphenylcyclopropenone (DPC). CDR3 in DNA: TGTGCCAGCAGTGAAGCGCTAACAGATACGCAGTATTTT. It translates to CASSEALTDTQYF.